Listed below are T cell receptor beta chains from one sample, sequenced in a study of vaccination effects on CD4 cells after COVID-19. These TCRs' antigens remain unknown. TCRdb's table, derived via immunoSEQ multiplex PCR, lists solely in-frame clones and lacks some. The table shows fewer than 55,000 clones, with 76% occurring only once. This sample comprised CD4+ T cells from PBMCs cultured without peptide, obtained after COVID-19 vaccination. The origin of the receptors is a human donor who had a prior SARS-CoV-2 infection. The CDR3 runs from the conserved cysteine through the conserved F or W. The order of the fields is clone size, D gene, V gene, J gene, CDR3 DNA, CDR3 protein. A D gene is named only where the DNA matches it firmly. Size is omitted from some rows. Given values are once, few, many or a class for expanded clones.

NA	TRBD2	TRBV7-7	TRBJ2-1	TGTGCTAGCAGCCCCCTTAGGACTAGCGATTACAATGAGCAGTTCTTC	CASSPLRTSDYNEQFF
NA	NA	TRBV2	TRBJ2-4	TGTGCCAGCTCCCGCGAAGGCCTTGATAGAGCCAAAAACATTCAGTACTTC	CASSREGLDRAKNIQYF
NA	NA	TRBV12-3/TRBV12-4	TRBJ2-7	TGTGCCAGCAGTCTCGTAGCCCGCGAGCAGTACTTC	CASSLVAREQYF
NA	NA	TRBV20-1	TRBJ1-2	TGCAGTGCTAGGGGGGGATATGGCTACACCTTC	CSARGGYGYTF
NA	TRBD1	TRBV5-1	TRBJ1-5	TGCGCCAGCAGCTTGGCGGGACAGTACAATCAGCCCCAGCATTTT	CASSLAGQYNQPQHF
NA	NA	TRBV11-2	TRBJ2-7	TGTGCCAGCAGCTTAACCCCCGCCGGGATTCCCTACGAGCAGTACTTC	CASSLTPAGIPYEQYF
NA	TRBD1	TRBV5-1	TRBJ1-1	TGCGCCAGCAGCCTGCAGACAGGGGATATGAACACTGAAGCTTTCTTT	CASSLQTGDMNTEAFF
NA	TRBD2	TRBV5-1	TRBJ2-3	TGCGCCAGCAGCACCGGACTAGCCCGCGCCACAGATACGCAGTATTTT	CASSTGLARATDTQYF
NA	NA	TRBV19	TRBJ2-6	TGTGCCAGTAGTATCCAGGGCTTCAGCTCTGGGGCCAACGTCCTGACTTTC	CASSIQGFSSGANVLTF
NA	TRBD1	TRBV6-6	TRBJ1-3	TGTGCCAGCAGTTACACACTACAGGGGGTCCAGAACACCATATATTTT	CASSYTLQGVQNTIYF
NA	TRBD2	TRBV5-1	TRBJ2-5	TGCGCCAGCAGCTTGGGACTAGCGGGGCAAGAGACCCAGTACTTC	CASSLGLAGQETQYF
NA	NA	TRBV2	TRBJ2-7	TGTGCCAGCAGTAGTAGTCGTCTCCTCTCCTACGAGCAGTACTTC	CASSSSRLLSYEQYF
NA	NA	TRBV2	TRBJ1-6	TGTGCCAGCATGACACCCTCAGGGGCAGCATTCAGCTCCTATAATTCACCCCTCCACTTT	CASMTPSGAAFSSYNSPLHF
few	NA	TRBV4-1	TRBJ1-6	TGCGCCAGCAGCCAAGACTCAAGCTCCTATAATTCACCCCTCCACTTT	CASSQDSSSYNSPLHF
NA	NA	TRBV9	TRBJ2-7	TGTGCCAGCAGCGTAACAGGGTACGCCTACGAGCAGTACTTC	CASSVTGYAYEQYF
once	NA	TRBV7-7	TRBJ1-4	TGTGCTAGCAGCCAGGCGATGATGGGGGATAATGAAAAACTGTTTTTT	CASSQAMMGDNEKLFF
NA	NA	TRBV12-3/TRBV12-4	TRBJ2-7	TGTGCCAGCGCATATTCCGGGTACGAGCAGTACTTC	CASAYSGYEQYF
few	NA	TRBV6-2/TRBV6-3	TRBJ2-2	TGTGCCAGCAGTCCCCACAGGGTGATGGCCGGGGAGCTGTTTTTT	CASSPHRVMAGELFF
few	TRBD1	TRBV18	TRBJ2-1	TGTGCCAGCTACAGGGACAGGGGGCTTCCCAACAATGAGCAGTTCTTC	CASYRDRGLPNNEQFF
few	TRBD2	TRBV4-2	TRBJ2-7	TGTGCCAGCAGCCAAGATCGGGTCGAACTAGCGGGGGGGCCGCCCTACGAGCAGTACTTC	CASSQDRVELAGGPPYEQYF
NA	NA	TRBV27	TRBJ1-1	TGTGCCAGCAGTTTAGCAGGGCGGGGTGGCACTGAAGCTTTCTTT	CASSLAGRGGTEAFF
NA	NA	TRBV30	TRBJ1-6	TGTGCCTGGAGTGTACTTGAGAATTCACCCCTCCACTTT	CAWSVLENSPLHF
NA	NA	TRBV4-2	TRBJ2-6	TGTGCCAGCAGCCATAGTGAGAAAAGGGCCAACGTCCTGACTTTC	CASSHSEKRANVLTF
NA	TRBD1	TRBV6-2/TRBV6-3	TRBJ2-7	TGTGCCAGCAGTTACCTCCTCGGACAGGGGGCAGGGTACGAGCAGTACTTC	CASSYLLGQGAGYEQYF
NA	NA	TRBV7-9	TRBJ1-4	TGTGCCAGCAGCCAGGGCCTTTTAAACGAAAAACTGTTTTTT	CASSQGLLNEKLFF